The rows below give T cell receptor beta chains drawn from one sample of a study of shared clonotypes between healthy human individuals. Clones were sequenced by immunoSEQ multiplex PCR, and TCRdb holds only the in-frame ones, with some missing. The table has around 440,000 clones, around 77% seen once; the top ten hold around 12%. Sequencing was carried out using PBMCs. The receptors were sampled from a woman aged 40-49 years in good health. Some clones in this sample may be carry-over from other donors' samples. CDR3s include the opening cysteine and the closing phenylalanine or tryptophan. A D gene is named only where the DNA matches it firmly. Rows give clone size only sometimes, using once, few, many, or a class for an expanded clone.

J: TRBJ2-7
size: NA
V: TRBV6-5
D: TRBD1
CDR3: CASSSGTDFYEQYF
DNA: TGTGCCAGCAGTTCCGGGACAGACTTCTACGAGCAGTACTTC

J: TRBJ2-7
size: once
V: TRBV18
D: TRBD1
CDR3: CASSPGQGFYEQYF
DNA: TGTGCCAGCTCCCCGGGACAGGGATTCTACGAGCAGTACTTC

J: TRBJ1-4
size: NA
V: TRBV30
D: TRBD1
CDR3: CAWSPDRDRTNEKLFF
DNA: TGTGCCTGGAGCCCCGACAGGGATAGAACTAATGAAAAACTGTTTTTT

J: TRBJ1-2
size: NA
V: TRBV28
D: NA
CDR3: CATQGTGGYTF
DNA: TGTGCCACCCAGGGCACTGGGGGCTACACCTTC

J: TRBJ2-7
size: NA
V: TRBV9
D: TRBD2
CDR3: CASSPGPGRGSYEQYF
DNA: TGTGCCAGCAGCCCCGGTCCGGGGAGGGGCTCCTACGAGCAGTACTTC

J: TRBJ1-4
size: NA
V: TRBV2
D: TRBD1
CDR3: CASSLDRGIEKLFF
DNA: TGTGCCAGCAGTTTGGACAGGGGCATTGAAAAACTGTTTTTT

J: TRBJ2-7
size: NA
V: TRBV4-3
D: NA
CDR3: CASSQDMATGYEQYF
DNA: TGCGCCAGCAGCCAAGATATGGCTACAGGGTACGAGCAGTACTTC

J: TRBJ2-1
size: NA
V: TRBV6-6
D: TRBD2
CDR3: CAAVAGANKGNEQFF
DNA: TGTGCCGCCGTAGCGGGAGCAAATAAAGGGAATGAGCAGTTCTTC

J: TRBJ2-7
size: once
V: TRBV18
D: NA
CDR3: CASSPPSERYLNF
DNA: TGTGCCAGCTCACCACCTTCAGAGAGGTATCTCAACTTC

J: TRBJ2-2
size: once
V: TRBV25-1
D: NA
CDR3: CASSLGGTNTGELFF
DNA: TGTGCCAGCAGTCTAGGGGGTACGAACACCGGGGAGCTGTTTTTT

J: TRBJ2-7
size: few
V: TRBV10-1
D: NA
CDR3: CASPKGVIWLKSSYEQYF
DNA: TGCGCCAGCCCTAAGGGGGTTATTTGGCTGAAAAGCTCCTACGAGCAGTACTTC

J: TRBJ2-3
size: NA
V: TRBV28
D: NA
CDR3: CASSSTREHTDTQYF
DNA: TGTGCCAGCAGTTCGACTAGGGAGCACACAGATACGCAGTATTTT

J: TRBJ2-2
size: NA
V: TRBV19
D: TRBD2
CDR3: CASTRARTSGRITGELFF
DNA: TGTGCCAGTACACGGGCCCGGACTAGCGGGAGAATCACCGGGGAGCTGTTTTTT

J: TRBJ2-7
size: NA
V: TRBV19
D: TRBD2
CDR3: CASSIGGDAYEQYF
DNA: TGTGCCAGTAGTATTGGGGGGGACGCCTACGAGCAGTACTTC

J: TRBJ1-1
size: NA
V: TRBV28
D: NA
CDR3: CASSLALGSGNTEAFF
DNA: TGTGCCAGCAGTTTAGCCCTAGGATCCGGGAACACTGAAGCTTTCTTT

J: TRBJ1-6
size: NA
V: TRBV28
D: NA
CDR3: CASSFSRTLHF
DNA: TGTGCCAGCAGTTTTTCTAGGACCCTCCACTTT

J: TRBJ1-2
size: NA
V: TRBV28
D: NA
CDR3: CASSPGGGGGYTF
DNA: TGTGCCAGCAGTCCCGGTGGGGGCGGTGGCTACACCTTC

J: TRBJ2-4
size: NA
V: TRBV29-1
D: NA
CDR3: CSVDGGPLGNIQYF
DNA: TGCAGCGTTGATGGGGGCCCTTTGGGGAACATTCAGTACTTC

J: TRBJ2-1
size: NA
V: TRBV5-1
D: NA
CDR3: CASSLGGTGDEQFF
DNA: TGCGCCAGCAGCTTGGGGGGCACAGGCGATGAGCAGTTCTTC

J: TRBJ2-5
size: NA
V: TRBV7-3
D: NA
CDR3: CASSLNHLEKTQYF
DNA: TGTGCCAGCAGCTTAAACCACTTGGAAAAGACCCAGTACTTC

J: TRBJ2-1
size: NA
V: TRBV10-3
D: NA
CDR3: CAISEYNEQFF
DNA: TGTGCCATCAGTGAGTACAATGAGCAGTTCTTC

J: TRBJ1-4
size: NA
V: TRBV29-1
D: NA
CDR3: CSVVQSNEKLFF
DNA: TGCAGCGTTGTACAGAGTAATGAAAAACTGTTTTTT

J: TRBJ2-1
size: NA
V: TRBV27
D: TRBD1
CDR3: CASSLRTGENEQFF
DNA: TGTGCCAGCAGTTTGCGGACAGGGGAAAATGAGCAGTTCTTC

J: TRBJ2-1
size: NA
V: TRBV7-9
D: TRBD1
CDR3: CASSFTGSGGIEQFF
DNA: TGTGCCAGCAGCTTTACGGGATCAGGGGGAATTGAGCAGTTCTTC

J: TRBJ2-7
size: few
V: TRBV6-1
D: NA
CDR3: CASRAYRDTTGEQYF
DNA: TGTGCCAGCAGGGCCTACCGGGACACAACGGGGGAGCAGTACTTC

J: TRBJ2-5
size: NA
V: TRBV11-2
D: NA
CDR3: CASSLRPETQYF
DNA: TGTGCCAGCAGCCTTAGACCGGAGACCCAGTACTTC

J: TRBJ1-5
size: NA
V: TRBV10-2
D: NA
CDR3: CASSEGTLGQPQHF
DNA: TGCGCCAGCAGTGAGGGGACCCTTGGGCAGCCCCAGCATTTT

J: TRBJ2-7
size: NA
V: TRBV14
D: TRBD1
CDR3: CASSQRDREFPYF
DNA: TGTGCCAGCAGCCAAAGGGACAGGGAGTTCCCGTACTTC

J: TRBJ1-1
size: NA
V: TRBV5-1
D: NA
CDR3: CASSLARMNTEAFF
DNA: TGCGCCAGCAGCTTGGCCAGGATGAACACTGAAGCTTTCTTT

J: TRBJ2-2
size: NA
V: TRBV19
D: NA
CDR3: CASSTFTGELFF
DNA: TGTGCCAGTAGTACCTTTACCGGGGAGCTGTTTTTT

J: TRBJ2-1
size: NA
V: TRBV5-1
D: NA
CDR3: CASSLYSSGNSYNEQFF
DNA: TGCGCCAGCAGCTTGTACAGTAGCGGTAACTCCTACAATGAGCAGTTCTTC

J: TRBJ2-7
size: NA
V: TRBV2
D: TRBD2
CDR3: CASGVLAGYEQYF
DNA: TGTGCCAGTGGGGTGCTAGCGGGGTACGAGCAGTACTTC

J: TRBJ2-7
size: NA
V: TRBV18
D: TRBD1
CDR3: CASSPGTGAYEQYF
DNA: TGTGCCAGCTCACCGGGGACAGGGGCCTACGAGCAGTACTTC

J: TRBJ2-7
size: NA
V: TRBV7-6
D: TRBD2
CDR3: CASSFSGGQEQYF
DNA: TGTGCCAGCAGCTTTAGCGGGGGTCAGGAGCAGTACTTC

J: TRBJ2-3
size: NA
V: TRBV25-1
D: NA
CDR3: CASETGTDTQYF
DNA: TGTGCCAGTGAGACCGGCACAGATACGCAGTATTTT

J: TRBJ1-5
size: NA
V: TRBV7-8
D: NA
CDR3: CASSLGSGGNQPQHF
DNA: TGTGCCAGCAGCTTAGGATCGGGGGGAAACCAGCCCCAGCATTTT

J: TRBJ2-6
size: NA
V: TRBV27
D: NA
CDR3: CASSTPAGRGANVLTF
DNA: TGTGCCAGCAGCACCCCCGCAGGGCGTGGGGCCAACGTCCTGACTTTC

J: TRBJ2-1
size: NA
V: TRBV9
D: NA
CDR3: CASSHEVGVGSTEQFF
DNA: TGTGCCAGCAGCCATGAAGTGGGGGTCGGGAGCACTGAGCAGTTCTTC

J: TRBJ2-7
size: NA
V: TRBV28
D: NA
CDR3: CASSRTVYEQYF
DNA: TGTGCCAGCAGCCGGACAGTCTACGAGCAGTACTTC

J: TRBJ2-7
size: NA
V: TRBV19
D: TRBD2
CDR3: CASRRTSGFNEQYF
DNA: TGTGCCAGTAGGCGGACTAGCGGGTTCAACGAGCAGTACTTC

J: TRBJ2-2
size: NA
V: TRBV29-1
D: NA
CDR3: CSVMEGWSTGELFF
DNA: TGCAGCGTTATGGAGGGATGGAGCACCGGGGAGCTGTTTTTT

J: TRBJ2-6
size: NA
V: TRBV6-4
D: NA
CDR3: CASSPDISGANVLTF
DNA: TGTGCCAGCAGTCCAGACATCTCTGGGGCCAACGTCCTGACTTTC

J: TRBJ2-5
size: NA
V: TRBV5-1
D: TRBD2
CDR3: CASSPGLAETQYF
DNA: TGCGCCAGCAGCCCCGGACTAGCGGAGACCCAGTACTTC

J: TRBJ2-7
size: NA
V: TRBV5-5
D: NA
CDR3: CASSFRASITYEQYF
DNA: TGTGCCAGCAGCTTCCGGGCCTCCATCACCTACGAGCAGTACTTC

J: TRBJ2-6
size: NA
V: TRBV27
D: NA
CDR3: CASSHRGANVLTF
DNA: TGTGCCAGCAGTCATAGGGGGGCCAACGTCCTGACTTTC

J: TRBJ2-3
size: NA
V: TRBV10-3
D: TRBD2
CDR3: CAISDGREGDTQYF
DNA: TGTGCCATCAGTGACGGGCGGGAGGGAGATACGCAGTATTTT

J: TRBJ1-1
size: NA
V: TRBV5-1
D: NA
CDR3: CASSLGPTGGTEAFF
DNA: TGCGCCAGCAGCTTGGGTCCCACCGGGGGCACTGAAGCTTTCTTT

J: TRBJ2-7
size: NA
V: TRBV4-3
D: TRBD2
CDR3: CASSQEGGLAYEQYF
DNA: TGCGCCAGCAGCCAAGAGGGGGGACTAGCTTACGAGCAGTACTTC

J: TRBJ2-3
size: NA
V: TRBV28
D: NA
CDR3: CASSSILAEDTQYF
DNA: TGTGCCAGCAGTTCCATATTAGCGGAAGATACGCAGTATTTT

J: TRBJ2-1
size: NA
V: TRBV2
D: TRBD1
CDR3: CAERSGTGGYNEQFF
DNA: TGTGCCGAACGGTCAGGGACAGGGGGATACAATGAGCAGTTCTTC

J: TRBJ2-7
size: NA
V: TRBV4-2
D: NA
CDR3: CASSQDLGGSTYEQYF
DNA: TGTGCCAGCAGCCAAGATCTTGGGGGGTCCACCTACGAGCAGTACTTC

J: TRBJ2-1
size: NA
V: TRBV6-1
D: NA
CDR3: CASRTMYEQFF
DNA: TGTGCCAGCAGAACAATGTATGAGCAGTTCTTC

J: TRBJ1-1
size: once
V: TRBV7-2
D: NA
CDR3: CASSLVVYLNTEAFF
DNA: TGTGCCAGCAGCTTAGTCGTGTACTTGAACACTGAAGCTTTCTTT